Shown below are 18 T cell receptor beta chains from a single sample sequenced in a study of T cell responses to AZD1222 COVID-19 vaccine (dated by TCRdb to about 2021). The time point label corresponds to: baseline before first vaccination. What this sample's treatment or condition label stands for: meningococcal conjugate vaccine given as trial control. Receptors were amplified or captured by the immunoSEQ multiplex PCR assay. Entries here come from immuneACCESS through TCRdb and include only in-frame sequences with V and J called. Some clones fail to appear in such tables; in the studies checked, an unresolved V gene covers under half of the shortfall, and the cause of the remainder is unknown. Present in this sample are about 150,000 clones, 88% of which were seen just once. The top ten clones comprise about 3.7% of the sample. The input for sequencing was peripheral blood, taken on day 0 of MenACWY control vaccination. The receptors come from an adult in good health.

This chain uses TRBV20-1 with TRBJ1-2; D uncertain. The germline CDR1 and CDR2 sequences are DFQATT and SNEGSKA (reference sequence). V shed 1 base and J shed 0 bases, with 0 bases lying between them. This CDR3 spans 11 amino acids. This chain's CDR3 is CSARANYGYTF. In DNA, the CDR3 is TGCAGTGCTAGAGCTAACTATGGCTACACCTTC.

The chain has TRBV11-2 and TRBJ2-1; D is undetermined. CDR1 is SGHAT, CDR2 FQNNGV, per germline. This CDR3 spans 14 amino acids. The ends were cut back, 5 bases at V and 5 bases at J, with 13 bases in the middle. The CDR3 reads CASSKPQPNNEQFF. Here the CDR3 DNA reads TGTGCCAGCAGCAAACCGCAGCCCAACAATGAGCAGTTCTTC.

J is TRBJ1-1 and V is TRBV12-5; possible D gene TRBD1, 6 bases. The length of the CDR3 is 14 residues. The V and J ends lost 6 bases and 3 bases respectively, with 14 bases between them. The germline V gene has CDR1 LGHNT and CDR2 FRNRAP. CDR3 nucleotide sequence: TGTGCTAGTGGGATACAGGGAGGGGACACTGAAGCTTTCTTT. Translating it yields CASGIQGGDTEAFF.

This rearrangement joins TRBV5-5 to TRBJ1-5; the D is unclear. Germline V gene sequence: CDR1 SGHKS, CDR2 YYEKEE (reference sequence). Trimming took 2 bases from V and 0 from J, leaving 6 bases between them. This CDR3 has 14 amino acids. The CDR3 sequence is CASSFRDSNQPQHF. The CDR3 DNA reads TGTGCCAGCAGCTTTCGGGATAGCAATCAGCCCCAGCATTTT.

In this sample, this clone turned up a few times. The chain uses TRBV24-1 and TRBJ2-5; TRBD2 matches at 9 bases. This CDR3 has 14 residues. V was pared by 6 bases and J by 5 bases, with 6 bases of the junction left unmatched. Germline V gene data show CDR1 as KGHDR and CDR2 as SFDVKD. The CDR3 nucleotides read TGTGCCACCAGTCCGGCGGGGGGGCGTGAGACCCAGTACTTC. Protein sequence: CATSPAGGRETQYF.

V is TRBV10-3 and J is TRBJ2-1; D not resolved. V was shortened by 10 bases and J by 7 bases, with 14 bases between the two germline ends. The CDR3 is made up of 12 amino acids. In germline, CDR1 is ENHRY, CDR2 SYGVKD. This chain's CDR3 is CATATPINEQFF. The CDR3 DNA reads TGTGCCACCGCGACCCCCATAAATGAGCAGTTCTTC.

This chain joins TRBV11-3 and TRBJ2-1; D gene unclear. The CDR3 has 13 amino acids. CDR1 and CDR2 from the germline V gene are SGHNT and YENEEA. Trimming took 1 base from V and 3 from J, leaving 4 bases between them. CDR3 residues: CASSLVSYNEQFF. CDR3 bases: TGTGCCAGCAGCTTAGTCAGCTACAATGAGCAGTTCTTC. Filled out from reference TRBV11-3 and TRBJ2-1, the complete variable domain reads EAGVVQSPRYKIIEKKQPVAFWCNPISGHNTLYWYLQNLGQGPELLIRYENEEAVDDSQLPKDRFSAERLKGVDSTLKIQPAELGDSAVYLCASSLVSYNEQFFGPGTRLTVL.

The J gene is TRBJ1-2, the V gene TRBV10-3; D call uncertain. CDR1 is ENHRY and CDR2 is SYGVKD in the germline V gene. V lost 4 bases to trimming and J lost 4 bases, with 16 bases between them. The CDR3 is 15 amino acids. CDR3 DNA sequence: TGTGCCATCAGTGCTCGGGAGGCCAGAAGCTATGGCTACACCTTC. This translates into CAISAREARSYGYTF.

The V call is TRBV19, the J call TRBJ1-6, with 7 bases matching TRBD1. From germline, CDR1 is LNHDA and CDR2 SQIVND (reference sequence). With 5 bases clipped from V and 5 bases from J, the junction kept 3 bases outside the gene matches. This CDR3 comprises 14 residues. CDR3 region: CASSVQGNNSPLHF. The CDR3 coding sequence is TGTGCCAGTAGTGTACAGGGGAATAATTCACCCCTCCACTTT.

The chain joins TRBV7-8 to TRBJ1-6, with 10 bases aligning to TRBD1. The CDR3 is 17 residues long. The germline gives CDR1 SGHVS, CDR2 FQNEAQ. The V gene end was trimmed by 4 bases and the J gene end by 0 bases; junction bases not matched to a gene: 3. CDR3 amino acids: CASSSGQGSSYNSPLHF. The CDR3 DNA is TGTGCCAGCAGCTCGGGACAGGGGAGCTCCTATAATTCACCCCTCCACTTT.

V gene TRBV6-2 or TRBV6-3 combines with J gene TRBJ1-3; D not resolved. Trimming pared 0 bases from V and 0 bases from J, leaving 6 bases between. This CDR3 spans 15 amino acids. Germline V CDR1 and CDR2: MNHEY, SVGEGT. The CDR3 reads CASSYSKFSGNTIYF. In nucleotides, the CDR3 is TGTGCCAGCAGTTACTCGAAGTTCTCTGGAAACACCATATATTTT.

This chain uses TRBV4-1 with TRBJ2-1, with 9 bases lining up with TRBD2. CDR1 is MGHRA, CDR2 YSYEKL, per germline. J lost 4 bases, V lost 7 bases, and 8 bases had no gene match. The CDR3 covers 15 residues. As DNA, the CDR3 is TGCGCCAGCAAACTTAATAGCGGGGGATACAATGAGCAGTTCTTC. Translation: CASKLNSGGYNEQFF.

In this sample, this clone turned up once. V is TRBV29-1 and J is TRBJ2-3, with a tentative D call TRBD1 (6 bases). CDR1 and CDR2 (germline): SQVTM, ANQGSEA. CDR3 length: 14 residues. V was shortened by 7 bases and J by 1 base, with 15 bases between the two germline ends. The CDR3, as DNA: TGCAGCGCCAAAGAGAGACAGGGCACAGATACGCAGTATTTT. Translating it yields CSAKERQGTDTQYF.

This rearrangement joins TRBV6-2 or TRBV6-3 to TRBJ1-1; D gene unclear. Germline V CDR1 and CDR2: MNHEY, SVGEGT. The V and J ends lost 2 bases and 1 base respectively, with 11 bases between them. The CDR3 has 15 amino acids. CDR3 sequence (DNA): TGTGCCAGCAGTTACCGTCGGGGAACGAACACTGAAGCTTTCTTT. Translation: CASSYRRGTNTEAFF.

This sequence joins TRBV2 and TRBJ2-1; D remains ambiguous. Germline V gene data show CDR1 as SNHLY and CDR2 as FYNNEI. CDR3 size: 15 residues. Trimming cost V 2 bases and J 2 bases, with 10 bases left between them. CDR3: CASSETRVAYNEQFF. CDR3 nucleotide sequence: TGTGCCAGCAGTGAAACACGGGTCGCCTACAATGAGCAGTTCTTC. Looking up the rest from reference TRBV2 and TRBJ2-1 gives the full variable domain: EPEVTQTPSHQVTQMGQEVILRCVPISNHLYFYWYRQILGQKVEFLVSFYNNEISEKSEIFDDQFSVERPDGSNFTLKIRSTKLEDSAMYFCASSETRVAYNEQFFGPGTRLTVL.

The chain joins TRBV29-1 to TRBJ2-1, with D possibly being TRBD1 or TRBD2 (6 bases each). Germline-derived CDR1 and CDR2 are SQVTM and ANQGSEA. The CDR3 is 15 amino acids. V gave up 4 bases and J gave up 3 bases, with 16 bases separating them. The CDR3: CSVAADGGGYNEQFF. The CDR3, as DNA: TGCAGCGTTGCCGCGGACGGAGGGGGCTACAATGAGCAGTTCTTC.

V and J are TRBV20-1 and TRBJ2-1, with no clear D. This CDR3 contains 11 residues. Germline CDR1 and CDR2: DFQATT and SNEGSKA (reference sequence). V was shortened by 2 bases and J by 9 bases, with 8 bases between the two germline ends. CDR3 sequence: CSARPVGEQFF. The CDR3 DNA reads TGCAGTGCTAGACCCGTGGGTGAGCAGTTCTTC.

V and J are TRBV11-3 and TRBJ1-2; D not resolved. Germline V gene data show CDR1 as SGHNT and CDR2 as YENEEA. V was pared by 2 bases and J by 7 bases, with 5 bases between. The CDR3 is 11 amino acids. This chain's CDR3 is CASSLIGGYTF. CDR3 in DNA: TGTGCCAGCAGCTTAATAGGTGGCTACACCTTC.